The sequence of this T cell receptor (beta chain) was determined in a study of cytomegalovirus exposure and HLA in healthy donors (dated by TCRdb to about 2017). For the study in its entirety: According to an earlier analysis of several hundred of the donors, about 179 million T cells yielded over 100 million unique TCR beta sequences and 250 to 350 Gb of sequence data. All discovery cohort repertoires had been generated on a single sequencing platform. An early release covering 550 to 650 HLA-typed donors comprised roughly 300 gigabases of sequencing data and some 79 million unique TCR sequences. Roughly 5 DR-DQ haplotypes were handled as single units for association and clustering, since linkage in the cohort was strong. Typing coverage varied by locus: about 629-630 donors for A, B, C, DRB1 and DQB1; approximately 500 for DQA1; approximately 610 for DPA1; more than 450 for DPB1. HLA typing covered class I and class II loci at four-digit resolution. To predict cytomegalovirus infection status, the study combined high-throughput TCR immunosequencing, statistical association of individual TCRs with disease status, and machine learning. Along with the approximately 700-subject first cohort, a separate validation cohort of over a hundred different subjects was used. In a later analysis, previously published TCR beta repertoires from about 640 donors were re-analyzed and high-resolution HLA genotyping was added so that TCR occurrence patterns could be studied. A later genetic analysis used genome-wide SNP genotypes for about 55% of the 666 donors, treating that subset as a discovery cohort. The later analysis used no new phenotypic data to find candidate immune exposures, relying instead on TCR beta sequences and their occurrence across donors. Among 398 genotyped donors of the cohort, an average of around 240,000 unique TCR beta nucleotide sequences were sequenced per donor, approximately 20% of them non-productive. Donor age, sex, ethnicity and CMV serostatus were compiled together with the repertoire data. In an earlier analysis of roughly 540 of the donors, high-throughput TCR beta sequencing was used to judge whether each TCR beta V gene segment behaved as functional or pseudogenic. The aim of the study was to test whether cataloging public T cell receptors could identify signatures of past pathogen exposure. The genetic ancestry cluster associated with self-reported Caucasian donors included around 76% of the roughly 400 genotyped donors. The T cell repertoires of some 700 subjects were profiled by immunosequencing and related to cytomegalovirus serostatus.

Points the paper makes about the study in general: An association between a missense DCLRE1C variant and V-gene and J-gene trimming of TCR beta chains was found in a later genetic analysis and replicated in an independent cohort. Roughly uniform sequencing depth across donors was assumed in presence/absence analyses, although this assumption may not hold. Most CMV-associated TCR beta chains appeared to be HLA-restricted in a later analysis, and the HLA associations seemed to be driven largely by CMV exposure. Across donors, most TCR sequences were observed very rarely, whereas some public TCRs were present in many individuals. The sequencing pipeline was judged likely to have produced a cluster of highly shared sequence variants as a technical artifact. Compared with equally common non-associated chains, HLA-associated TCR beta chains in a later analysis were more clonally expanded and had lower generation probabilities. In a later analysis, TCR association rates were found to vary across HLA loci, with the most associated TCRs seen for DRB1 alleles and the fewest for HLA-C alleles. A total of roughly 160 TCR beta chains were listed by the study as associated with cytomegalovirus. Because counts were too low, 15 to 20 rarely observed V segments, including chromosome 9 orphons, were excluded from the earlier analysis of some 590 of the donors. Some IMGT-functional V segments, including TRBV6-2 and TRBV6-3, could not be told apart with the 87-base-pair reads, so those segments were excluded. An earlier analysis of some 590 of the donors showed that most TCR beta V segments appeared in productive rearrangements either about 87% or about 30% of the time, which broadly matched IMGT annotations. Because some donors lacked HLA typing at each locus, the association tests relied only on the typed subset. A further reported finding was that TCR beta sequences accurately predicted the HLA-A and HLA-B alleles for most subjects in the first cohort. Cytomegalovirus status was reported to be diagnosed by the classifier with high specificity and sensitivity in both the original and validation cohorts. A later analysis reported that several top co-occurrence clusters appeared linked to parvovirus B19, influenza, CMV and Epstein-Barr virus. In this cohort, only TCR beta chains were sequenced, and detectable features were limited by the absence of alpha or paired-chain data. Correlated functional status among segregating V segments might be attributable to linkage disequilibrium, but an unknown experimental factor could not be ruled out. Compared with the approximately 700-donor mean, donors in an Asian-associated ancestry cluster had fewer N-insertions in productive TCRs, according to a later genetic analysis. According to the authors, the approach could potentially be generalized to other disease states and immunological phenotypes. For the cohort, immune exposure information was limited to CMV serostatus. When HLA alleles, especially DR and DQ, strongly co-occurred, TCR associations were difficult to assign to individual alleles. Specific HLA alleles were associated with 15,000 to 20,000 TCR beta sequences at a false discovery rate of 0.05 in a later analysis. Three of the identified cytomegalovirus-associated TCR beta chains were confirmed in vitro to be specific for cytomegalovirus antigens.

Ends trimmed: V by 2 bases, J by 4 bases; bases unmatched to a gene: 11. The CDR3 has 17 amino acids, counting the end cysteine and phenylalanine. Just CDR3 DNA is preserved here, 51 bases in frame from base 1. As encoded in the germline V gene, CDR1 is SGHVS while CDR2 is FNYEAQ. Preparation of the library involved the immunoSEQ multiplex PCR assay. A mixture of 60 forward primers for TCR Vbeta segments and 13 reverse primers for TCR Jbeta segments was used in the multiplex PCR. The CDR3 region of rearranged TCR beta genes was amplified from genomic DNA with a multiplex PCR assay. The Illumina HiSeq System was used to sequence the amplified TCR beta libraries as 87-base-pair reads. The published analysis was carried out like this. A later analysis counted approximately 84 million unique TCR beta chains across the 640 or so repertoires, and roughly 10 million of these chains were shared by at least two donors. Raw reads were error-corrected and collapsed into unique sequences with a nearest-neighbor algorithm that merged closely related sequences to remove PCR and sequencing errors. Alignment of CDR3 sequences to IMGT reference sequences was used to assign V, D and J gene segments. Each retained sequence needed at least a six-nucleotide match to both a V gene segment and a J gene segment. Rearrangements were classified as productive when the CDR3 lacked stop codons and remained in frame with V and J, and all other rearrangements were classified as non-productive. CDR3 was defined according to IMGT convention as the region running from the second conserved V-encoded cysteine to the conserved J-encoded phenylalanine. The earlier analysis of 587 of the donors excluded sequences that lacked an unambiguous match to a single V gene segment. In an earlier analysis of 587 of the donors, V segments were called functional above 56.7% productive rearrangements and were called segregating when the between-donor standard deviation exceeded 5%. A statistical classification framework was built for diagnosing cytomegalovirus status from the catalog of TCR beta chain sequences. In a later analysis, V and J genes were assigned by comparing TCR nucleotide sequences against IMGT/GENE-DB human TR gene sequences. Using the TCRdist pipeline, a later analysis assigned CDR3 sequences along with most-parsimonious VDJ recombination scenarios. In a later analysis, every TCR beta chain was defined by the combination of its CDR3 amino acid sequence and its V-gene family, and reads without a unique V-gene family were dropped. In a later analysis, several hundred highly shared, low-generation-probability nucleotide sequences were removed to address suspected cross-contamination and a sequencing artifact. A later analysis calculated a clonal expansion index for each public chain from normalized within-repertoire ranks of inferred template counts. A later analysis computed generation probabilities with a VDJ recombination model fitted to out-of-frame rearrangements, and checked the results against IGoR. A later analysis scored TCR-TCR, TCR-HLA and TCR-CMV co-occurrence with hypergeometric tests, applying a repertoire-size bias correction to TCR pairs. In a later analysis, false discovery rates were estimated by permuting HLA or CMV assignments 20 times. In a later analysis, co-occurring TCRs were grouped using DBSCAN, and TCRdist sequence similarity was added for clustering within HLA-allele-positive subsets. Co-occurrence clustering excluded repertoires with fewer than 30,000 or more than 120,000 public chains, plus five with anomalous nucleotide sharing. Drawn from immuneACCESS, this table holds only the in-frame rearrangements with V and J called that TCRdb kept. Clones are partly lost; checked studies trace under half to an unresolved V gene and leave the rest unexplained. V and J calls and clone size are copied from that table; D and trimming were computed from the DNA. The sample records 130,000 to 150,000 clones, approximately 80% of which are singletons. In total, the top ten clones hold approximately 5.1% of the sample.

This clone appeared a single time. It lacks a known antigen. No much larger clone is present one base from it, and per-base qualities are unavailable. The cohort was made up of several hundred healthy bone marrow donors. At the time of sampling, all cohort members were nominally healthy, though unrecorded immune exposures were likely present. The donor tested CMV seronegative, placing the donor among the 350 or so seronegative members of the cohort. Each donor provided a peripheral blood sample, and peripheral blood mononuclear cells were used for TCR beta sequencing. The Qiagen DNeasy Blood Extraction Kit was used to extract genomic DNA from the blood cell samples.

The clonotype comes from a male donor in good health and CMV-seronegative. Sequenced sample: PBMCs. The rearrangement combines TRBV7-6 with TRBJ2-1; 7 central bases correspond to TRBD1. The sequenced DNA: TGTGCCAGCAGCTTAAGAGACAGGGAGTACAATTACAATGAGCAGTTCTTC. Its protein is CASSLRDREYNYNEQFF.